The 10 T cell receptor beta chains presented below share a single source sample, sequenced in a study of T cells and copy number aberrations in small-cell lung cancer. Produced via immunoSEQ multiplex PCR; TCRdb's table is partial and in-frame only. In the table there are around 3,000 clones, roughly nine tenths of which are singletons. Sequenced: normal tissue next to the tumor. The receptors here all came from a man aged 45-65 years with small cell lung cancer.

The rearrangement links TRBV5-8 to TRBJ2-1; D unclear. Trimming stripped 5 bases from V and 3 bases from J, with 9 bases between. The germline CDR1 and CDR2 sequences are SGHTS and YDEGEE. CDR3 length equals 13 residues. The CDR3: CASSFGRYNEQFF. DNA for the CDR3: TGTGCCAGCAGTTTTGGCCGCTACAATGAGCAGTTCTTC.

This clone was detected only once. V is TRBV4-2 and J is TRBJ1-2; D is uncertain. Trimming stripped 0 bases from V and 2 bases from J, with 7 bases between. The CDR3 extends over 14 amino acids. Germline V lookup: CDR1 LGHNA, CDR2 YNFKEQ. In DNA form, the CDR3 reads TGTGCCAGCAGCCAAGACGACGGCAACTATGGCTACACCTTC. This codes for CASSQDDGNYGYTF.

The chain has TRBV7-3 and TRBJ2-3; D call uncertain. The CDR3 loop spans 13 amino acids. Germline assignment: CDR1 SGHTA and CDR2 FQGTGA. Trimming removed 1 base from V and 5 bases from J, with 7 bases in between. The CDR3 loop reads CASSLNLRDTQYF. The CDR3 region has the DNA TGTGCCAGCAGCTTAAATTTAAGAGATACGCAGTATTTT.

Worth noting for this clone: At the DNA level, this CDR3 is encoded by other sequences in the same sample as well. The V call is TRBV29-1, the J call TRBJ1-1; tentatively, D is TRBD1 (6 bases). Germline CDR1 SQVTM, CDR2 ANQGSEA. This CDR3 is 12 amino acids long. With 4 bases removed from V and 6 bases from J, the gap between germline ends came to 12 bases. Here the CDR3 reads CSVVRGLAEAFF. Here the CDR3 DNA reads TGCAGCGTTGTGAGGGGGTTGGCTGAAGCTTTCTTT.

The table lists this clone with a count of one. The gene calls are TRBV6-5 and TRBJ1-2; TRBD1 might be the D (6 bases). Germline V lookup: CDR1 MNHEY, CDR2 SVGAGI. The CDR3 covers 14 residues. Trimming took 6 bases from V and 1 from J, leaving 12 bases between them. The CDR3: CASSPDRFNYGYTF. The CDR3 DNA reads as TGTGCCAGCAGCCCCGACAGGTTTAACTATGGCTACACCTTC.

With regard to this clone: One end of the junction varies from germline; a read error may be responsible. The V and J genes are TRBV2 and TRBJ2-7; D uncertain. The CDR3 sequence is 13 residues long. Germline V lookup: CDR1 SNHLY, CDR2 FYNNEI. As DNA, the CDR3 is TGTGCCAGCAAAGTTCTCCCCTCCTCCGAGCAGTACTTC. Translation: CASKVLPSSEQYF.

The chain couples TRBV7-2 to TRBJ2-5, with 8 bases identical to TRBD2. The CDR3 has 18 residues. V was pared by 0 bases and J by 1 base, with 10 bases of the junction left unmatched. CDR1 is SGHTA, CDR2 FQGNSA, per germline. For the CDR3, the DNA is TGTGCCAGCAGCTTAGCGATTGGAGCGGGGGCCCGCCAAGAGACCCAGTACTTC. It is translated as CASSLAIGAGARQETQYF.

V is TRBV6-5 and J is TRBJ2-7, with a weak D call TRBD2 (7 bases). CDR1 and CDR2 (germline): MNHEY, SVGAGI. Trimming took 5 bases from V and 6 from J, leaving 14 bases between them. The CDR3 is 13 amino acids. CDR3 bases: TGTGCCAGCAGTGACCTGGGAGGGGGCGAGCAGTACTTC. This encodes CASSDLGGGEQYF.

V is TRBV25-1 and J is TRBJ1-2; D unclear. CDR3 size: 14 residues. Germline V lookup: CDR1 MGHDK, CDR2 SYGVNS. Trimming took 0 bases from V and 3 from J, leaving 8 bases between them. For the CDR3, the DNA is TGTGCCAGCAGTGAATATATGAGTCACTATGGCTACACCTTC. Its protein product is CASSEYMSHYGYTF.

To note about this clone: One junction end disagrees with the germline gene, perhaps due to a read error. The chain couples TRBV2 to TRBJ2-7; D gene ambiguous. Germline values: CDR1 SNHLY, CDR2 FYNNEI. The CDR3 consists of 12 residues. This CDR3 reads CASSGGSDEQYF. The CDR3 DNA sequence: TGTGCCAGCAGTGGAGGCTCCGACGAGCAGTACTTC.